The 2 T cell receptor beta chains below were found in one sample sequenced in a study of vaccination effects on CD4 cells after COVID-19. These TCRs are of unknown antigen specificity. Assay: immunoSEQ multiplex PCR; the TCRdb copy retains only in-frame clones and omits some. This sample yields about 54,000 clones, of which over 80% are seen a single time; about 2.2% belongs to the top ten. Prior to sequencing, the ViraFEST assay stimulated PBMC with viral peptide pools, which expanded the antigen-specific CD4+ T cells. Having been cultured for 10 days, the cells underwent CD4+ T cell isolation. This specimen consisted of CD4+ T cells from PBMCs cultured with HCoV-229E spike peptides, obtained before COVID-19 vaccination. The receptors stem from a human donor who received a COVID-19 vaccine.

The chain combines TRBV7-2 with TRBJ2-5; D perhaps matches TRBD2 (7 bases). The CDR3 totals 15 residues. V was shortened by 2 bases and J by 2 bases, with 12 bases between the two germline ends. Germline CDR1 is SGHTA and CDR2 is FQGNSA. The CDR3 sequence is CASSLRGGYQETQYF. The CDR3 bases are TGTGCCAGCAGCTTAAGGGGGGGGTATCAAGAGACCCAGTACTTC. Full variable domain (outside the CDR3, taken from reference TRBV7-2 and TRBJ2-5): GAGVSQSPSNKVTEKGKDVELRCDPISGHTALYWYRQSLGQGLEFLIYFQGNSAPDKSGLPSDRFSAERTGGSVSTLTIQRTQQEDSAVYLCASSLRGGYQETQYFGPGTRLLVL.

The chain links TRBV5-1 to TRBJ2-5; D may be TRBD1 (5 bases). The CDR3 extends over 15 amino acids. Trimming cost V 0 bases and J 5 bases, with 14 bases left between them. Germline V CDR1 and CDR2: SGHRS, YFSETQ. The CDR3 sequence is CASSLDGRAWETQYF. The CDR3 DNA reads TGCGCCAGCAGCTTGGACGGCAGGGCGTGGGAGACCCAGTACTTC.